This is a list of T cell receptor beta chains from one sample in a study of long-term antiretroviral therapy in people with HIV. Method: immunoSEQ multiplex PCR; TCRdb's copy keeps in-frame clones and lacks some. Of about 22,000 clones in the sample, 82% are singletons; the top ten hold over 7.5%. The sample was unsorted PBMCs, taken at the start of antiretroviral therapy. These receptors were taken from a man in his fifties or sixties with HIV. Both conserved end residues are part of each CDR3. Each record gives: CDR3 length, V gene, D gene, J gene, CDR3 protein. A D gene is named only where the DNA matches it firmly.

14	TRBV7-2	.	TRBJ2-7	CASRWDVFSYEQYF
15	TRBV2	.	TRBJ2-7	CASSAAGQIFYEQYF
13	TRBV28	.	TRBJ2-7	CASGGSYRNEQYF
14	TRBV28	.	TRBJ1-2	CASSLGSRGYGYTF
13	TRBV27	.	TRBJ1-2	CASSSRRGGNYTF
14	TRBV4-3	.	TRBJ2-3	CASSQAGGQGTQYF
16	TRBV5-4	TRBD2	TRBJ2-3	CASSLGAGLAVDTQYF
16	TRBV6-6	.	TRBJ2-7	CASSSYPGPRGYEQYF
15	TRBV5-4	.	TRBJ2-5	CASSVGRAGEETQYF
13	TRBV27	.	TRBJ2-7	CASAKGGQYEQYF
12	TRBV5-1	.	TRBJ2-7	CASRLTFYEQYF
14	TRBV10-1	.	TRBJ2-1	CASSASDSYNEQFF
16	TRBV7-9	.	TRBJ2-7	CASSPSGRGLIYEQYF
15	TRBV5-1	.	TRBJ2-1	CASSLPGGHYNEQFF
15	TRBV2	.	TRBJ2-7	CASSDYRVNRLEQYF
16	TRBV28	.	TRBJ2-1	CASSFLRGPFYNEQFF
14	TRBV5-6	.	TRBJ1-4	CASSPKARDEKLFF
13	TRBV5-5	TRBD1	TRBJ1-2	CASSQDRGYGYTF